The present TCR beta chain was sequenced within a study of T cells in Graves' hyperthyroidism and ophthalmopathy. Germline V CDR1 and CDR2: SGHVS, FNYEAQ. The CDR3 has 16 amino acids. V gave up 4 bases and J gave up 1 base; unmatched junction bases: 7. Uncontrolled infection, other autoimmune disease, pregnancy or lactation excluded patients. The authors obtained PBMCs from roughly 9.7 ml of fresh peripheral blood. What was amplified from RNA transcripts were TCR beta CDR3 regions. First-round RT-PCR with HTBI primers amplified the TCR CDR3 region. Each CDR3 protein is one row after TCRdb ran MiXCR on the multiplex PCR reads. The sample contains 530,000 or so distinct CDR3 sequences, roughly 18% of which appear only once. In its sample, this clonotype was seen many times.

V and J are TRBV7-6 and TRBJ2-3; 8 bases map to TRBD2. The TCR was taken from a woman younger than 35 with Graves' ophthalmopathy. Source material: blood. CDR3 nucleotide sequence: TGTGCCAGCAGCTCCCGTAGCGGGGTGGGCACAGATACGCAGTATTTT. It encodes CASSSRSGVGTDTQYF.